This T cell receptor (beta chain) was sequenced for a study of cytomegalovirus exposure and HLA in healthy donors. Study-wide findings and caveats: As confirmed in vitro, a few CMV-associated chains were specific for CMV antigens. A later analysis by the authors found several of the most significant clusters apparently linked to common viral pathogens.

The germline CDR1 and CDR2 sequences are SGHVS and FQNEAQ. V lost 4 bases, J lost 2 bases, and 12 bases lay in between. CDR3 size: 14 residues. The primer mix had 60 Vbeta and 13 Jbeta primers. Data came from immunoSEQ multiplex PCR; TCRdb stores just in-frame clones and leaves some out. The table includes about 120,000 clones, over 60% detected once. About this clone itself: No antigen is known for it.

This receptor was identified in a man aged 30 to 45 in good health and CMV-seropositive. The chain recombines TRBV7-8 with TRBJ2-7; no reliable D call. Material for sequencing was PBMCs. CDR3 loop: CASSSLGLTYEQYF. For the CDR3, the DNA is TGTGCCAGCAGCTCGCTGGGCCTCACCTACGAGCAGTACTTC.